This T cell receptor (beta chain) was found in a study of shared clonotypes between healthy human individuals. Study-wide results and caveats: Sequencing of the sorted subsets was shown by rarefaction to be incomplete despite large depth.

On this clone: Its antigen is unknown.

There were only Caucasian adults among the donors, and all lived in Nashville, Tennessee. Clones were sequenced by immunoSEQ multiplex PCR, and TCRdb holds only the in-frame ones, with some missing. The table records around 320,000 clones, 80% to 90% of them present only once. This receptor was identified in a man between 18 and 29 years old in good health. Input material: memory CD8+ T cells sorted from blood. Subset of the sample: CD45RO+ cells pooled with CCR7-negative TemRA cells.

The CDR3 here is CASSVEHSYPGELFF. Here the CDR3 DNA reads TGTGCCAGCAGCGTAGAACATTCGTACCCCGGGGAGCTGTTTTTT. The rearrangement links TRBV9 to TRBJ2-2; D gene ambiguous. This CDR3 is built from 15 residues. Germline V gene data show CDR1 as SGDLS and CDR2 as YYNGEE. V dropped 0 bases and J dropped 6 bases, with 12 bases sitting between them.